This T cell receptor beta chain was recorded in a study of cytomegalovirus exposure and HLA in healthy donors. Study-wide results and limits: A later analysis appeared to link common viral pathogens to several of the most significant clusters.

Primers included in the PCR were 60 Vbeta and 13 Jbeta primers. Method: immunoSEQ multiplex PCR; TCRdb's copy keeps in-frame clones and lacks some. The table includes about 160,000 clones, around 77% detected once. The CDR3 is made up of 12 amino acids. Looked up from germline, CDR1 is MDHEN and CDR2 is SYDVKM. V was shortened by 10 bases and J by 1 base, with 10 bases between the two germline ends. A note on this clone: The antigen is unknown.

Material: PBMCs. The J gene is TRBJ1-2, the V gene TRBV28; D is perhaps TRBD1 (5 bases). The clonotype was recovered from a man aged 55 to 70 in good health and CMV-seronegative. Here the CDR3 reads CATSGGNYGYTF. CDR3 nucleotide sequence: TGTGCCACCAGCGGGGGTAACTATGGCTACACCTTC.